This entry lists 8 T cell receptor beta chains sequenced from one sample in a study of synovial regulatory T cells in juvenile arthritis. TCRdb's table, derived via immunoSEQ multiplex PCR, lists solely in-frame clones and lacks some. The sample's table shows over 9,000 clones. The sequenced material came from Treg cells from blood. This sample's subset: remaining (HLA-DR-negative) circulating blood Treg cells. These receptors all stem from a donor aged 2-29 years with juvenile idiopathic arthritis.

The V and J genes are TRBV18 and TRBJ2-5; there is no DNA to check the TCRdb D call of TRBD2. The CDR3 loop spans 13 amino acids. No DNA is recorded. CDR1 KGHSH and CDR2 LQKENI come from the germline V gene. The CDR3: CASSPNEIETQYF. The entire variable domain, with the rest obtained from reference TRBV18 and TRBJ2-5, is as follows: NAGVMQNPRHLVRRRGQEARLRCSPMKGHSHVYWYRQLPEEGLKFMVYLQKENIIDESGMPKERFSAEFPKEGPSILRIQQVVRGDSAAYFCASSPNEIETQYFGPGTRLLVL.

V and J are TRBV7-8 and TRBJ1-1; TCRdb reports TRBD1, a call that lacks DNA to check it against. CDR1 SGHVS and CDR2 FQNEAQ come from the germline V gene. This CDR3 is built from 15 residues. DNA is not recorded here. Here the CDR3 reads CASSLQGWMNTEAFF.

The chain recombines TRBV7-2 with TRBJ1-2. The CDR3 has 14 residues. Only the protein is available. Germline values: CDR1 SGHTA, CDR2 FQGNSA. This CDR3 is CASSLGTAQYGYTF.

The V gene is TRBV18, the J gene TRBJ1-6; lacking DNA, the TRBD1 call made by TCRdb goes unchecked. Germline V gives CDR1 KGHSH, CDR2 LQKENI. The CDR3 length is 14 residues. Nucleotide data are not available. The CDR3 here is CASSLQGSDSPLHF.

CDR3 protein: CASSQGVSGSSYNEQFF. The chain has TRBV4-2 and TRBJ2-1; lacking DNA, the TRBD2 call made by TCRdb goes unchecked. This CDR3 is built from 17 residues. No DNA is given. Germline values: CDR1 LGHNA, CDR2 YNFKEQ.

The V gene is TRBV4-3, the J gene TRBJ2-1; checking the TCRdb D call of TRBD2 is not possible without DNA. Germline V gene sequence: CDR1 LGHNA, CDR2 YSLEER. The length of the CDR3 is 15 residues. Only the protein is on record. The CDR3 sequence: CASSQGGGAHYEQFF.

This clone is labeled medium-sized based on frequency. The rearrangement joins TRBV5-4 to TRBJ1-2. The CDR3 sequence is 12 residues long. The DNA is unrecorded. The germline CDR1 and CDR2 sequences are SGHNT and YYREEE (reference sequence). The chain's CDR3 is CASSLGPIGYTF.

The V and J genes are TRBV9 and TRBJ2-2. The germline gives CDR1 SGDLS, CDR2 YYNGEE. The CDR3 covers 12 residues. The DNA sequence is not available. CDR3: CASSRAQGELFF.